This passage covers 22 T cell receptor beta chains from one sample sequenced in a study of T cells after yellow fever vaccination. TCRdb itself ran the 5' RACE reads through MiXCR, one entry per CDR3 protein. The table has approximately 300,000 distinct CDR3 sequences, roughly a tenth seen once; the top ten hold over 3%. The material was CD4+ T cells sorted from PBMCs, obtained 45 days after the yellow fever booster vaccination. Source of these receptors: a man aged 18 to 35 who received the YFV17D yellow fever vaccine.

The chain employs TRBV18 and TRBJ2-5; no clear D gene. There are 12 residues in the CDR3. V was clipped by 3 bases and J by 5 bases, with 7 bases between them. Germline CDR1 is KGHSH and CDR2 is LQKENI. CDR3 nucleotides: TGTGCCAGCTCACCCCAGGAGGAGACCCAGTACTTC. This gives the protein CASSPQEETQYF.

This clonotype was observed a handful of times. The chain uses TRBV20-1 and TRBJ1-5, with TRBD1 matching over 10 bases. The CDR3 contains 16 residues. The ends lost 3 bases at V and 3 bases at J; junction bases unmatched: 8. CDR1 is DFQATT, CDR2 SNEGSKA, per germline (reference sequence). The CDR3 region has the DNA TGCAGTGCTAGTCAGCCGGGACAGGGGAACAATCAGCCCCAGCATTTT. Its protein product is CSASQPGQGNNQPQHF.

The chain links TRBV18 to TRBJ1-6; no clear D. Germline assignment: CDR1 KGHSH and CDR2 LQKENI. This CDR3 comprises 17 residues. Trimming left V 2 bases short and J 4 bases short, with 15 bases between. CDR3 bases: TGTGCCAGCTCACCAGTTCCTAGGGAAGCATATAATTCACCCCTCCACTTT. It codes for CASSPVPREAYNSPLHF.

This clonotype has more than one count but fewer than ten. The chain recombines TRBV2 with TRBJ2-1, with 7 bases lining up with TRBD1. With V trimmed by 8 bases and J by 0 bases, 7 bases remained unmatched. CDR1 and CDR2 (germline): SNHLY, FYNNEI. The CDR3 contains 15 residues. CDR3 sequence reads: CASDRQGDSYNEQFF. CDR3 nucleotide sequence: TGTGCCAGCGATCGACAGGGAGACTCCTACAATGAGCAGTTCTTC.

The chain has TRBV3-1 and TRBJ2-3; a possible D gene is TRBD1 (6 bases). Trimming shortened V by 5 bases and J by 0 bases, and 21 bases separated the two germline ends. The germline V gene encodes CDR1 LGHDT and CDR2 YNNKEL (reference sequence). The CDR3 totals 18 residues. The CDR3 DNA is TGTGCCAGCAGCACTACCCCCAGGGGCAGTGCTAGCACAGATACGCAGTATTTT. It is translated as CASSTTPRGSASTDTQYF.

This sequence joins TRBV18 and TRBJ1-2; D uncertain. The CDR3 is made up of 15 amino acids. From germline, CDR1 is KGHSH and CDR2 LQKENI. V lost 3 bases and J lost 2, with 13 bases in between. The CDR3 DNA is TGTGCCAGCTCACCGGTCGGAACGACCAACTATGGCTACACCTTC. Its protein product is CASSPVGTTNYGYTF.

This chain links TRBV20-1 with TRBJ2-3; D is ambiguous. The V and J ends lost 0 bases and 1 base respectively, with 11 bases between them. CDR1 is DFQATT, CDR2 SNEGSKA, per germline (reference sequence). The CDR3 extends over 15 amino acids. In DNA form, the CDR3 reads TGCAGTGCTAGAGATGCAAGGGCCGGCACAGATACGCAGTATTTT. This gives the protein CSARDARAGTDTQYF.

The chain couples TRBV5-6 to TRBJ1-2; 10 bases map to TRBD1. CDR3 length: 13 amino acids. V shed 3 bases, J shed 8 bases, and the junction held 4 bases outside the gene matches. Germline assignment: CDR1 SGHDT and CDR2 YYEEEE. The CDR3 loop reads CASSSGTGDGYTF. CDR3 bases: TGTGCCAGCAGCTCGGGGACAGGGGACGGCTACACCTTC.

This clonotype occurred a few times. The chain carries TRBV10-3 and TRBJ1-2; D possibly corresponds to TRBD1 (6 bases). This CDR3 region has 14 residues. V was trimmed by 2 bases and J by 7 bases, leaving 14 bases between them. Germline values: CDR1 ENHRY, CDR2 SYGVKD. The CDR3 bases are TGTGCCATCAGTGAGCCCCGTACAGGGACTGGCTACACCTTC. Protein sequence: CAISEPRTGTGYTF.

This clonotype was observed at least ten times. The rearrangement links TRBV11-2 to TRBJ1-6, with 9 bases aligning to TRBD1. Looked up from germline, CDR1 is SGHAT and CDR2 is FQNNGV. V gave up 5 bases and J gave up 9 bases; unmatched junction bases: 14. The CDR3 sequence is 17 residues long. This chain's CDR3 is CASSRTGTGMTASPLHF. CDR3 coding DNA: TGTGCCAGCAGCCGTACCGGGACAGGGATGACTGCTTCACCCCTCCACTTT.

The chain couples TRBV29-1 to TRBJ1-1, with D uncertain. CDR1 and CDR2 from the germline V gene are SQVTM and ANQGSEA. V lost 3 bases and J 4 bases, leaving 9 bases between the germline ends. The CDR3 is 12 amino acids. In nucleotides, the CDR3 is TGCAGCGTTGAGGGCTGGGCCACTGAAGCTTTCTTT. Its protein is CSVEGWATEAFF. The whole variable domain, remainder taken from reference TRBV29-1 and TRBJ1-1, is SAVISQKPSRDICQRGTSLTIQCQVDSQVTMMFWYRQQPGQSLTLIATANQGSEATYESGFVIDKFPISRPNLTFSTLTVSNMSPEDSSIYLCSVEGWATEAFFGQGTRLTVV.

This clonotype was recorded many times. This chain uses TRBV30 with TRBJ2-1; D call uncertain. The germline CDR1 and CDR2 sequences are GTSNPN and SVGIG (reference sequence). The CDR3 sequence is 13 residues long. V dropped 4 bases and J dropped 4 bases, with 11 bases sitting between them. DNA for the CDR3: TGTGCCTGGATGGGTCAGGAATACAATGAGCAGTTCTTC. The encoded protein is CAWMGQEYNEQFF.

The V and J genes are TRBV15 and TRBJ1-5, with D possibly being TRBD1 (6 bases). Germline V gene sequence: CDR1 LNHNV, CDR2 YYDKDF (reference sequence). The CDR3 is 14 amino acids. Trimming pared 3 bases from V and 2 bases from J, leaving 8 bases between. The CDR3 nucleotides read TGTGCCACCAGCAGGGGACAAGGCAATCAGCCCCAGCATTTT. Translation: CATSRGQGNQPQHF.

This clonotype was detected a few times. V is TRBV12-3 or TRBV12-4 and J is TRBJ2-1; tentatively, D is TRBD1 (6 bases). The germline V and J ends were trimmed by 5 bases and 2 bases, with 10 bases remaining between them. This CDR3 comprises 14 residues. CDR3 loop: CASSLDRTYNEQFF. CDR3 sequence (DNA): TGTGCCAGCAGTCTGGACAGAACCTACAATGAGCAGTTCTTC.

This chain joins TRBV2 and TRBJ2-3; 16 nucleotides align to TRBD2. V was clipped by 4 bases and J by 6 bases; unmatched bases: 4. The germline CDR1 and CDR2 sequences are SNHLY and FYNNEI. The CDR3 length is 16 residues. The CDR3 DNA reads TGTGCCAGCAGTGGAGGGACTAGCGGGGGGGCCGATACGCAGTATTTT. Translated: CASSGGTSGGADTQYF. The full variable domain, completed using reference TRBV2 and TRBJ2-3, is EPEVTQTPSHQVTQMGQEVILRCVPISNHLYFYWYRQILGQKVEFLVSFYNNEISEKSEIFDDQFSVERPDGSNFTLKIRSTKLEDSAMYFCASSGGTSGGADTQYFGPGTRLTVL.

This sequence joins TRBV27 and TRBJ1-1; no reliable D call. V was clipped by 4 bases and J by 0 bases, with 9 bases between them. The CDR3 runs 14 residues. Germline V gene data show CDR1 as MNHEY and CDR2 as SMNVEV (reference sequence). The CDR3 nucleotides are TGTGCCAGCAGTTCAAGGAGCATGAACACTGAAGCTTTCTTT. Translation: CASSSRSMNTEAFF.

This clonotype was seen a few times. The chain carries TRBV12-3 or TRBV12-4 and TRBJ2-7, with TRBD2 identical over 8 bases. V trimming: 8 bases; J trimming: 0 bases; junction bases outside the gene matches: 6. This CDR3 is 14 amino acids long. CDR3 coding DNA: TGTGCCAGCGCCCGGGGGGGGCTCTCCTACGAGCAGTACGTC. This gives the protein CASARGGLSYEQYV.

The gene calls are TRBV7-2 and TRBJ2-5; perhaps D is TRBD1 or TRBD2 (5 bases each). The CDR3 is 14 residues long. V was shortened by 2 bases and J by 5 bases, with 12 bases between the two germline ends. The germline V gene encodes CDR1 SGHTA and CDR2 FQGNSA. The CDR3 DNA reads as TGTGCCAGCAGCTTACGGGGCATGGGGGAGACCCAGTACTTC. It is translated as CASSLRGMGETQYF.

Only a few counts were recorded for this clonotype. The chain recombines TRBV9 with TRBJ1-1; D is unresolved. Germline CDR1 is SGDLS and CDR2 is YYNGEE. V was clipped by 2 bases and J by 3 bases, with 14 bases between them. This CDR3 spans 15 amino acids. The chain's CDR3 is CASSVLPRSDTEAFF. The CDR3 DNA follows: TGTGCCAGCAGCGTCCTCCCAAGGAGCGACACTGAAGCTTTCTTT. Full variable domain (remainder filled in from reference TRBV9 and TRBJ1-1): DSGVTQTPKHLITATGQRVTLRCSPRSGDLSVYWYQQSLDQGLQFLIQYYNGEERAKGNILERFSAQQFPDLHSELNLSSLELGDSALYFCASSVLPRSDTEAFFGQGTRLTVV.

The CDR3 spells CASSLGGAYTQYF. CDR3 nucleotide sequence: TGTGCCAGCAGCCTAGGGGGGGCGTATACGCAGTATTTT. V and J are TRBV12-3 or TRBV12-4 and TRBJ2-3; D is possibly TRBD2 (7 bases). There are 13 residues in the CDR3. Trimming shortened V by 6 bases and J by 7 bases, and 14 bases separated the two germline ends.

The CDR3 protein is CASSPDRGPNEQFF. The CDR3, as DNA: TGTGCCAGCAGCCCCGACAGGGGGCCCAATGAGCAGTTCTTC. This chain links TRBV7-2 with TRBJ2-1; TRBD1 matches 10 bases. Losses at the gene ends were 5 bases for V and 6 bases for J; bases not matched to a gene: 4. Germline values: CDR1 SGHTA, CDR2 FQGNSA. The CDR3 sequence is 14 residues long.

The chain is built from TRBV4-2 and TRBJ2-5, with 15 bases lining up with TRBD2. The germline V gene encodes CDR1 LGHNA and CDR2 YNFKEQ. There are 17 residues in the CDR3. The J segment lost 5 bases and the V segment lost 4 bases, leaving 8 bases of the junction unmatched. The DNA of the CDR3 is TGTGCCAGCAGCCCCGTAGGGACTAGCGGGGGGCCGGAGACCCAGTACTTC. Protein: CASSPVGTSGGPETQYF.